The 23 T cell receptor beta chains presented below share a single source sample, sequenced in a study of immune evolution from preneoplasia to lung adenocarcinoma. Some clones are missing from TCRdb's copy, which holds only in-frame ones; the method was immunoSEQ multiplex PCR. The sample has around 3,700 clones, 75% to 85% seen once; the top ten hold approximately 2%. The specimen was FFPE invasive lung adenocarcinoma tissue. These receptors all come from a person in their fifties or sixties with lung adenocarcinoma.

The chain uses TRBV28 and TRBJ1-1; 9 bases fit TRBD1. The CDR3 sequence is 13 residues long. V lost 7 bases, J lost 6 bases, and 6 bases stayed unmatched. The germline V gene encodes CDR1 MDHEN and CDR2 SYDVKM. In DNA, the CDR3 is TGTGCCAGCAACGACAGGGGGGGATCTGAAGCTTTCTTT. Amino acids: CASNDRGGSEAFF.

The V call is TRBV5-1, the J call TRBJ2-2; TRBD1 matches at 8 bases. The CDR3 length is 14 residues. Germline values: CDR1 SGHRS, CDR2 YFSETQ. V was clipped by 4 bases and J by 6 bases; unmatched bases: 5. The CDR3 region is CASSKGQVPGELFF. The DNA of the CDR3 is TGCGCCAGCAGCAAGGGACAGGTCCCCGGGGAGCTGTTTTTT.

This clone was recorded only once. This chain uses TRBV29-1 with TRBJ2-7; D is unclear. The CDR3 covers 13 residues. Germline V CDR1 and CDR2: SQVTM, ANQGSEA. With 6 bases removed from V and 5 bases from J, the gap between germline ends came to 17 bases. CDR3 nucleotide sequence: TGCAGCGTCTCCCGCAACCCAGACAACGAGCAGTACTTC. This gives the protein CSVSRNPDNEQYF.

The chain couples TRBV5-1 to TRBJ1-1; 7 bases agree with TRBD1. The CDR3 spans 16 residues. The germline V gene encodes CDR1 SGHRS and CDR2 YFSETQ. V dropped 4 bases and J dropped 1; count of bases not matched to a gene: 10. CDR3 DNA: TGCGCCAGCAGCCCTCAAGGCGGGGACAGGAACACTGAAGCTTTCTTT. Its translation is CASSPQGGDRNTEAFF.

The chain joins TRBV7-9 to TRBJ1-2; 7 bases are shared with TRBD1. Germline V gene data show CDR1 as SEHNR and CDR2 as FQNEAQ (reference sequence). Trimming cost V 0 bases and J 0 bases; bases outside gene matches: 4. This CDR3 spans 16 amino acids. The CDR3, as DNA: TGTGCCAGCAGCTTAGCGACAGGGACCCCTAACTATGGCTACACCTTC. This sequence encodes CASSLATGTPNYGYTF.

This clone has only a few counts. This chain connects TRBV5-6 to TRBJ1-4; 9 bases are a match to TRBD1. The germline CDR1 and CDR2 sequences are SGHDT and YYEEEE. The CDR3 extends over 15 amino acids. The trim removed 4 bases at V and 8 bases at J, leaving 9 bases unmatched. The CDR3 region has the DNA TGTGCCAGCAGCCTCCAAATCGGGACAGGGGAAAAACTGTTTTTT. It is translated as CASSLQIGTGEKLFF.

The chain couples TRBV5-4 to TRBJ2-5, with 8 nucleotides matching TRBD1. The J segment lost 4 bases and the V segment lost 4 bases, leaving 6 bases of the junction unmatched. The germline V gene encodes CDR1 SGHNT and CDR2 YYREEE (reference sequence). The CDR3 length is 14 residues. In nucleotides, the CDR3 is TGTGCCAGCAGCCTCCAGGGGGCTGGAGAGACCCAGTACTTC. Translation: CASSLQGAGETQYF.

The V gene is TRBV18, the J gene TRBJ1-1; the D is unclear. Germline V lookup: CDR1 KGHSH, CDR2 LQKENI. Between the trimmed V and J ends, which lost 3 bases and 1 base, there was a span of 12 bases. The CDR3 contains 15 residues. The CDR3 loop is CASSPGRPPNTEAFF. In DNA form, the CDR3 reads TGTGCCAGCTCACCCGGACGGCCCCCGAACACTGAAGCTTTCTTT. Full variable domain (remainder filled in from reference TRBV18 and TRBJ1-1): NAGVMQNPRHLVRRRGQEARLRCSPMKGHSHVYWYRQLPEEGLKFMVYLQKENIIDESGMPKERFSAEFPKEGPSILRIQQVVRGDSAAYFCASSPGRPPNTEAFFGQGTRLTVV.

The chain has TRBV2 and TRBJ2-1; 7 bases line up with TRBD2. Germline V gene data show CDR1 as SNHLY and CDR2 as FYNNEI. CDR3 length: 13 amino acids. V lost 5 bases to trimming and J lost 5 bases; unmatched junction nucleotides: 3. CDR3 region: CASSLGLDNEQFF. CDR3 DNA sequence: TGTGCCAGCAGTCTCGGACTAGACAATGAGCAGTTCTTC.

V is TRBV7-4 and J is TRBJ2-3, with D possibly called TRBD1 or TRBD2 (5 bases each). The germline V gene encodes CDR1 SGHVT and CDR2 SQSDAQ. Trimming pared 5 bases from V and 0 bases from J, leaving 15 bases between. The CDR3 is 16 amino acids. The CDR3, as DNA: TGTGCCAGCAGCCCCCCCGGGACGAATAGCACAGATACGCAGTATTTT. Residues: CASSPPGTNSTDTQYF.

The rearrangement joins TRBV28 to TRBJ2-1; 9 bases fit TRBD1. Germline lookup yields CDR1 MDHEN and CDR2 SYDVKM. The ends lost 5 bases at V and 2 bases at J; junction bases unmatched: 4. The CDR3 is 15 amino acids. CDR3 amino acids: CASSPGQGAYNEQFF. The CDR3 DNA reads as TGTGCCAGCAGTCCGGGACAGGGCGCCTACAATGAGCAGTTCTTC. Together with reference TRBV28 and TRBJ2-1, the CDR3 gives the full variable domain: DVKVTQSSRYLVKRTGEKVFLECVQDMDHENMFWYRQDPGLGLRLIYFSYDVKMKEKGDIPEGYSVSREKKERFSLILESASTNQTSMYLCASSPGQGAYNEQFFGPGTRLTVL.

V and J are TRBV27 and TRBJ2-2; possibly TRBD2 for D (6 bases). V was cut by 10 bases and J by 6 bases, with 21 bases left in between. Germline V gene lookup returns CDR1 MNHEY and CDR2 SMNVEV (reference sequence). The CDR3 covers 15 residues. Here the CDR3 reads CATYGWRAVSGELFF. CDR3 bases: TGTGCCACCTACGGTTGGAGGGCTGTCTCCGGGGAGCTGTTTTTT.

V gene TRBV2 combines with J gene TRBJ2-3; D ambiguous. V lost 7 bases and J 3 bases, leaving 11 bases between the germline ends. Germline-derived CDR1 and CDR2 are SNHLY and FYNNEI. The CDR3 is 13 amino acids. The CDR3 spells CASMVRRTDTQYF. DNA of the CDR3: TGTGCCAGCATGGTCCGAAGAACAGATACGCAGTATTTT. Variable domain in full (rest from reference TRBV2 and TRBJ2-3): EPEVTQTPSHQVTQMGQEVILRCVPISNHLYFYWYRQILGQKVEFLVSFYNNEISEKSEIFDDQFSVERPDGSNFTLKIRSTKLEDSAMYFCASMVRRTDTQYFGPGTRLTVL.

CDR3 in DNA: TGTGCCAGCAGTTACTTCAGGGATTCTAACTATGGCTACACCTTC. Protein product: CASSYFRDSNYGYTF. The chain is built from TRBV6-5 and TRBJ1-2; D may be TRBD1 (5 bases). This CDR3 has 15 residues. CDR1 is MNHEY, CDR2 SVGAGI, per germline. Trimming cost V 1 base and J 0 bases, with 9 bases left between them.

The chain employs TRBV11-2 and TRBJ1-2, with D perhaps TRBD1 (5 bases). V gave up 5 bases and J gave up 3 bases, with 16 bases separating them. Germline V lookup: CDR1 SGHAT, CDR2 FQNNGV. This CDR3 comprises 15 residues. The CDR3 sequence: CASSPAGRDDYGYTF. CDR3 nucleotide sequence: TGTGCCAGCAGCCCGGCTGGCAGGGACGACTATGGCTACACCTTC.

Worth noting for this clone: Other nucleotide sequences from this sample produce the same CDR3. CDR3 in amino acids: CASSNGYNEQFF. In nucleotides, the CDR3 is TGTGCCAGTAGTAACGGGTACAATGAGCAGTTCTTC. The gene calls are TRBV19 and TRBJ2-1; D gene ambiguous. Germline V lookup: CDR1 LNHDA, CDR2 SQIVND (reference sequence). Trimming took off 4 bases at V and 4 bases at J, with 5 bases between the two ends. This CDR3 comprises 12 residues.

This chain uses TRBV5-4 with TRBJ2-3; 11 bases map to TRBD2. Germline trimming cut 4 bases from V and 5 bases from J; bases unmatched to any gene: 9. The CDR3 runs 16 residues. Looked up from germline, CDR1 is SGHNT and CDR2 is YYREEE (reference sequence). The DNA of the CDR3 is TGTGCCAGCAGCCCTGAACTAGCGGGAGTGGTAGATACGCAGTATTTT. This sequence encodes CASSPELAGVVDTQYF.

The V and J genes are TRBV7-9 and TRBJ2-7, with TRBD2 matching 12 bases. The J segment lost 9 bases and the V segment lost 4 bases, leaving 7 bases of the junction unmatched. Germline lookup yields CDR1 SEHNR and CDR2 FQNEAQ (reference sequence). This CDR3 comprises 14 residues. In DNA form, the CDR3 reads TGTGCCAGCAGCTCTAGCGGGAGGGCCGGGGTGCAGTACTTC. This gives the protein CASSSSGRAGVQYF.

This rearrangement joins TRBV18 to TRBJ2-7; D gene ambiguous. The CDR3 runs 12 residues. V was shortened by 4 bases and J by 4 bases, with 8 bases between the two germline ends. Germline V CDR1 and CDR2: KGHSH, LQKENI. The DNA for the CDR3 is TGTGCCAGCTCACTTGAGCAATACGAGCAGTACTTC. Amino acid sequence: CASSLEQYEQYF. Using reference TRBV18 and TRBJ2-7 for the parts outside the CDR3, the full variable domain is NAGVMQNPRHLVRRRGQEARLRCSPMKGHSHVYWYRQLPEEGLKFMVYLQKENIIDESGMPKERFSAEFPKEGPSILRIQQVVRGDSAAYFCASSLEQYEQYFGPGTRLTVT.

This chain connects TRBV7-8 to TRBJ2-7, with a possible D match to TRBD2 (5 bases). This CDR3 is built from 15 residues. The ends were cut back, 7 bases at V and 2 bases at J, with 18 bases in the middle. In germline, CDR1 is SGHVS, CDR2 FQNEAQ. The CDR3 is CASTIRSRAAYEQYF. DNA for the CDR3: TGTGCCAGCACCATCCGGTCGAGGGCCGCCTACGAGCAGTACTTC. The variable domain in full, completed from reference TRBV7-8 and TRBJ2-7, reads GAGVSQSPRYKVAKRGQDVALRCDPISGHVSLFWYQQALGQGPEFLTYFQNEAQLDKSGLPSDRFFAERPEGSVSTLKIQRTQQEDSAVYLCASTIRSRAAYEQYFGPGTRLTVT.

The chain's CDR3 is CASSFGNYEQYF. The DNA of the CDR3 is TGTGCCAGCAGTTTCGGCAACTACGAGCAGTACTTC. This rearrangement joins TRBV28 to TRBJ2-7; no clear D. This CDR3 has 12 residues. Germline V gives CDR1 MDHEN, CDR2 SYDVKM. The V end was cut by 3 bases, the J end by 3 bases, with 6 bases between.

This chain links TRBV19 with TRBJ2-1, with a weak D call TRBD1 (6 bases). CDR1 is LNHDA and CDR2 is SQIVND in the germline V gene (reference sequence). CDR3 length: 15 amino acids. Trimming took 4 bases from V and 3 from J, leaving 13 bases between them. CDR3 sequence (DNA): TGTGCCAGTAGTACCGGGACAAGAAACTACAATGAGCAGTTCTTC. Its protein product is CASSTGTRNYNEQFF.

This clone was seen only a few times. The J gene is TRBJ1-2, the V gene TRBV4-1, with TRBD1 as a possible D gene (5 bases). The CDR3 sequence is 15 residues long. Trimming took 0 bases from V and 8 from J, leaving 16 bases between them. Germline V gives CDR1 MGHRA, CDR2 YSYEKL. CDR3 bases: TGCGCCAGCAGCCAAGACTGGGAGGGGCGAGTCGGCTACACCTTC. Translated, it gives CASSQDWEGRVGYTF.